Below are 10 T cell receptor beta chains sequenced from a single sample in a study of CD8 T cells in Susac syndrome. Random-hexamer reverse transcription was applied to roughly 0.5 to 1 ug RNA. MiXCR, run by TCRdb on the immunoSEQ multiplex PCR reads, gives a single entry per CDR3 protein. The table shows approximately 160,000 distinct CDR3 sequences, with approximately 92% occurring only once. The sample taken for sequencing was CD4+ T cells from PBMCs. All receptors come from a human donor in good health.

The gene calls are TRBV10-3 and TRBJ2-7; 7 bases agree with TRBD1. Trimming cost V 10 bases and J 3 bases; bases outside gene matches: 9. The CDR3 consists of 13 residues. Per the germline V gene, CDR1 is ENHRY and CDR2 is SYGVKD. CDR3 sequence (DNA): TGTGCCACTGCCGACAGGGAGAACTACGAGCAGTACTTC. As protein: CATADRENYEQYF.

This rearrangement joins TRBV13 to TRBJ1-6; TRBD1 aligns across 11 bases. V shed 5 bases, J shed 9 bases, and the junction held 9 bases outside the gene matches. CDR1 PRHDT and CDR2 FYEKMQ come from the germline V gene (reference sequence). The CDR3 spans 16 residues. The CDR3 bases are TGTGCCAGCAGCCGGCCGGGGACAGGGGGAACTTCACCCCTCCACTTT. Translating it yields CASSRPGTGGTSPLHF.

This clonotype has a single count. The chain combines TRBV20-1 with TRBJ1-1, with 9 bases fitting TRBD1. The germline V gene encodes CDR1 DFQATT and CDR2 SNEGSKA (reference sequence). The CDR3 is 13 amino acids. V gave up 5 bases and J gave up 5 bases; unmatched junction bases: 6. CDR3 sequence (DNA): TGCAGTGCTCCCGGACAGGGGAGAACTGAAGCTTTCTTT. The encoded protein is CSAPGQGRTEAFF.

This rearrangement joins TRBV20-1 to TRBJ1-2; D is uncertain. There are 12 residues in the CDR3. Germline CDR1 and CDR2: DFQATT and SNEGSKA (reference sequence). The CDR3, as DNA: TGCAGCTCGAAGGGCGGAGACTATGGCTACACCTTC. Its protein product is CSSKGGDYGYTF.

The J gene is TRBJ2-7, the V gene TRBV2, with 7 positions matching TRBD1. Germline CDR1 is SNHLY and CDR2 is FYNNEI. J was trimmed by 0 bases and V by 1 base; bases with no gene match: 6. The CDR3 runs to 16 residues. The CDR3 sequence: CASSEEGAGGSYEQYF. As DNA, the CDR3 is TGTGCCAGCAGTGAAGAAGGGGCAGGGGGCTCCTACGAGCAGTACTTC.

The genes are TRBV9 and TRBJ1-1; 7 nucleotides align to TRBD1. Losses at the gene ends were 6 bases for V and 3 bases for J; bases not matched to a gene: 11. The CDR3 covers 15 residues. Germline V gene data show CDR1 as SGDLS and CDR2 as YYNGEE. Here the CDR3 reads CASTKTNRGYTEAFF. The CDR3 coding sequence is TGTGCCAGCACCAAAACAAACAGGGGTTACACTGAAGCTTTCTTT.

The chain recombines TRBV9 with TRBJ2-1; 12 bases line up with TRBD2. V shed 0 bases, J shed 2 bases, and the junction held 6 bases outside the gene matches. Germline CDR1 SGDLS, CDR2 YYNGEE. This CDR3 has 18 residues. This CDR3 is CASSVAASGGAAYNEQFF. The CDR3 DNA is TGTGCCAGCAGCGTAGCGGCTAGCGGGGGGGCCGCCTACAATGAGCAGTTCTTC.

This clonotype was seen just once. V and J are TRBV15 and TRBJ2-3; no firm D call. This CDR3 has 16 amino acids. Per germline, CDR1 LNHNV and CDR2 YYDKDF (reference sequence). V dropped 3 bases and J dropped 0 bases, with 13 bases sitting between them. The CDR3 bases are TGTGCCACCAGCAGCGGCTTGGCGGCAAGCACAGATACGCAGTATTTT. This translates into CATSSGLAASTDTQYF.

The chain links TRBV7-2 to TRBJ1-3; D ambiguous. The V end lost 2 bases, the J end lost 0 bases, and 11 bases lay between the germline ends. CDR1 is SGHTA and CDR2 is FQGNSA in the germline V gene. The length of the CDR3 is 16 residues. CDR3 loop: CASSLNPGLSGNTIYF. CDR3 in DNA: TGTGCCAGCAGCTTAAATCCAGGCCTCTCTGGAAACACCATATATTTT.

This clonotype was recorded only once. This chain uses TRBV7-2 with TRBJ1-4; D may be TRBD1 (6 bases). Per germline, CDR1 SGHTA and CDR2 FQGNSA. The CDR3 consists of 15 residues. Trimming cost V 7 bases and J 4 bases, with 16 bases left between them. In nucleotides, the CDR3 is TGTGCCAGCACCCTTAGGGGCAGGGGTAATGAAAAACTGTTTTTT. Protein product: CASTLRGRGNEKLFF.